This paragraph reports one T cell receptor (beta chain). No antigen is known for it. These data originate in a study of shared clonotypes between healthy human individuals. Study-level findings and limits: Across a handful of donors, naive CD4 shared roughly 5%, naive CD8 more than 3%, memory CD4 about 2.5%, memory CD8 over 0.3%.

Running of the assay took place at deep level. This table comes from immunoSEQ multiplex PCR, and its TCRdb copy is limited to in-frame clones, with some not included. The sample has 2,500,000 or so clones, 85% to 95% seen once; the top ten hold 0.37%. The CDR3 runs to 15 residues. The V end lost 6 bases, the J end lost 4 bases, and 17 bases lay between the germline ends. CDR1 and CDR2 from the germline V gene are SGHDT and YYEEEE. The split of CD4+ cells yielded CD45RA+ naive and CD45RA-negative memory subsets. Sequenced sample: naive CD4+ T cells from PBMCs. Described subset: CD45RA+ positively selected. V is TRBV5-6 and J is TRBJ2-1, with a weak D call TRBD1 (7 bases). The TCR comes from a man younger than 35 in good health. Some clones in this sample may be carry-over from other donors' samples. CDR3 sequence: CASNLRDSGYNEQFF. In DNA, the CDR3 is TGTGCCAGCAATCTCCGGGACAGCGGGTACAATGAGCAGTTCTTC.